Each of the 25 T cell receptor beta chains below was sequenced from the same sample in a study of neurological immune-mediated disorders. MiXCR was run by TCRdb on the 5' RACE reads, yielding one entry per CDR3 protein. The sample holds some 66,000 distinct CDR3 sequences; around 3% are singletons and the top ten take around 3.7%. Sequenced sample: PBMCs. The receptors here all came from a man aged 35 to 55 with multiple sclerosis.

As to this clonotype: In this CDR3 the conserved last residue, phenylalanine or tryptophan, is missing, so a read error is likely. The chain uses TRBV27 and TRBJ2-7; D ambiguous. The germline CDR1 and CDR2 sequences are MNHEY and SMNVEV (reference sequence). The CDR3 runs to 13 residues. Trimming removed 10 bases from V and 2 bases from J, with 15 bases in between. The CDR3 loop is CATMSRPAYEQYN. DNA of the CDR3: TGTGCCACCATGAGTCGCCCAGCCTACGAGCAGTACAAC.

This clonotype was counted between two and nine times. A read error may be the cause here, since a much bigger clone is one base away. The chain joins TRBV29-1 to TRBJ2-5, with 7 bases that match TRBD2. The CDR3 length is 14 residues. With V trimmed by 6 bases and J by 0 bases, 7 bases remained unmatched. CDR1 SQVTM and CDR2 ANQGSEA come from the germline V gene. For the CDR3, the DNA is TGCAGCGTAGGGAATAGCGGGTACCAAGAGACCCAGTACTTC. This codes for CSVGNSGYQETQYF.

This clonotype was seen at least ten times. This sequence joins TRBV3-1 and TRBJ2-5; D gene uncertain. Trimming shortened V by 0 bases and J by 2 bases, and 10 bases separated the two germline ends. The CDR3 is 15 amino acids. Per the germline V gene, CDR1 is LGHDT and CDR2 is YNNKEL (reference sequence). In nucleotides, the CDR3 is TGTGCCAGCAGCCAAGAGTCCTGGAGACAAGAGACCCAGTACTTC. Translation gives CASSQESWRQETQYF.

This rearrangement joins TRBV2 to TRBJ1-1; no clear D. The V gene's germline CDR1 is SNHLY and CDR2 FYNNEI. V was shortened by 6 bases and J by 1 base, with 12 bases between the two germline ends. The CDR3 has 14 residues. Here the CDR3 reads CASSRPWRNTEAFF. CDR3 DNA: TGTGCCAGCAGCCGCCCCTGGAGGAACACTGAAGCTTTCTTT. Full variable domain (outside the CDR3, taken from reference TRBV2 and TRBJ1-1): EPEVTQTPSHQVTQMGQEVILRCVPISNHLYFYWYRQILGQKVEFLVSFYNNEISEKSEIFDDQFSVERPDGSNFTLKIRSTKLEDSAMYFCASSRPWRNTEAFFGQGTRLTVV.

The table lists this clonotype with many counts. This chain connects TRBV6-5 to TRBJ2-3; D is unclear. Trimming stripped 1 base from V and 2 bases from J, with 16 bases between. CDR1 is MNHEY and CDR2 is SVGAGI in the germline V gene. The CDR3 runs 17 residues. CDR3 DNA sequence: TGTGCCAGCAGTTACTTCCGACAATCCCGTAACACAGATACGCAGTATTTT. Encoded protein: CASSYFRQSRNTDTQYF.

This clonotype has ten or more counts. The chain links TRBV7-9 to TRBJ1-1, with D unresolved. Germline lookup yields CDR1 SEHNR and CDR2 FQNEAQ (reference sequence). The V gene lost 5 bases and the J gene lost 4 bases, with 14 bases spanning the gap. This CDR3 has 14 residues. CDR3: CASSLDGPGTEAFF. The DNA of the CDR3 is TGTGCCAGCAGCCTCGACGGCCCGGGCACTGAAGCTTTCTTT.

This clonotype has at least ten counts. DNA of the CDR3: TGTGCCAGCAGAGGGGGAGCGGGAACTGAAGCTTTCTTT. Protein: CASRGGAGTEAFF. The rearrangement links TRBV7-3 to TRBJ1-1; D is possibly TRBD1 (6 bases). Deletions cut 6 bases from V and 5 bases from J, with 13 bases between. Germline V gene lookup returns CDR1 SGHTA and CDR2 FQGTGA. This CDR3 is 13 amino acids long. The full variable domain, its missing parts supplied by reference TRBV7-3 and TRBJ1-1, is GAGVSQTPSNKVTEKGKYVELRCDPISGHTALYWYRQSLGQGPEFLIYFQGTGAADDSGLPNDRFFAVRPEGSVSTLKIQRTERGDSAVYLCASRGGAGTEAFFGQGTRLTVV.

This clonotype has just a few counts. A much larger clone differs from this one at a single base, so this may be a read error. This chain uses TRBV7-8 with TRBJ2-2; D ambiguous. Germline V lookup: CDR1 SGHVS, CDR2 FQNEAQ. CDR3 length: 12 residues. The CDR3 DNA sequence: TGTGCCAACAGCTTCAGAACCGGGGAGCTGTTTTTT. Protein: CANSFRTGELFF.

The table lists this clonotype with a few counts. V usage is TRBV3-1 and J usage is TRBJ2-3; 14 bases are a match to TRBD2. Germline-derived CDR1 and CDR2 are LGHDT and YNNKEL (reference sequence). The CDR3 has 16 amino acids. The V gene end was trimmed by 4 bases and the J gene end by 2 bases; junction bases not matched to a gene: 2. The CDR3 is CASSRTSGGHTDTQYF. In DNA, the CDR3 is TGTGCCAGCAGCCGGACTAGCGGGGGGCACACAGATACGCAGTATTTT.

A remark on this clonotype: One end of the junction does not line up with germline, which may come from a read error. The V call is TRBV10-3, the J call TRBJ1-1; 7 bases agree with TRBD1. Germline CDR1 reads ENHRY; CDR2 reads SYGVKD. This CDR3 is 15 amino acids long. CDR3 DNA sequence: TGTGCCACCAGTGAAGACAGGGCAGGGGTGGGTGAAGCTTTCTTT. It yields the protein CATSEDRAGVGEAFF.

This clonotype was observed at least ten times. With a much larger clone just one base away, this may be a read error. The CDR3 DNA is TGTGCCATCAGGCAGGGGAAATCCTTCAATGAGCAGTTCTTC. Amino acid sequence: CAIRQGKSFNEQFF. V is TRBV10-3 and J is TRBJ2-1; TRBD1 might be the D (6 bases). Germline assignment: CDR1 ENHRY and CDR2 SYGVKD. The CDR3 loop spans 14 amino acids.

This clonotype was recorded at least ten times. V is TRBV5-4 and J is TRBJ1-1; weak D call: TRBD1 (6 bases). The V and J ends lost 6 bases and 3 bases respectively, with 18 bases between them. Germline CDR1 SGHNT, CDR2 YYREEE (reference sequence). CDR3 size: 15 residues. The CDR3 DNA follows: TGTGCCAGCACCGATCGAACAGGGATCCACACTGAAGCTTTCTTT. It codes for CASTDRTGIHTEAFF.

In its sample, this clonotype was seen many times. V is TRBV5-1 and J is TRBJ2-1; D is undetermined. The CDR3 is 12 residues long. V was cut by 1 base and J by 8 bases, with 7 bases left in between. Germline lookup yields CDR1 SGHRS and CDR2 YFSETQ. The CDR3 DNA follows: TGCGCCAGCAGCTTGTCGAACTATGAGCAGTTCTTC. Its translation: CASSLSNYEQFF. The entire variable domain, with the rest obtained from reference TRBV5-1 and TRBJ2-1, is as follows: KAGVTQTPRYLIKTRGQQVTLSCSPISGHRSVSWYQQTPGQGLQFLFEYFSETQRNKGNFPGRFSGRQFSNSRSEMNVSTLELGDSALYLCASSLSNYEQFFGPGTRLTVL.

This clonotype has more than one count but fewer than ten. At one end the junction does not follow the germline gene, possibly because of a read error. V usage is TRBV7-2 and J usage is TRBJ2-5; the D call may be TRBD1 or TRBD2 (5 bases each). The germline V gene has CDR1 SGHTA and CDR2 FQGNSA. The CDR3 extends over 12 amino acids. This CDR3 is CDSSEEGETQYF. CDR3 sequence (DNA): TGTGACAGCAGCGAAGAGGGGGAGACCCAGTACTTC.

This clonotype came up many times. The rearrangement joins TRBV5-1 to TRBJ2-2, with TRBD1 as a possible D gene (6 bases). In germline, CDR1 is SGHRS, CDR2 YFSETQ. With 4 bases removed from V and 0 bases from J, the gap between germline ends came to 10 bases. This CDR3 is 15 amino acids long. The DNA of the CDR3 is TGCGCCAGCAGCAAGGACAGCTCGAACACCGGGGAGCTGTTTTTT. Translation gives CASSKDSSNTGELFF.

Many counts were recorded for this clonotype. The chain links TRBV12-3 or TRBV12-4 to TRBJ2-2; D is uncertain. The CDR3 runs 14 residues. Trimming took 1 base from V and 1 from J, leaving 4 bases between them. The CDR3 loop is CASSLVGNTGELFF. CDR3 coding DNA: TGTGCCAGCAGTTTAGTTGGGAACACCGGGGAGCTGTTTTTT.

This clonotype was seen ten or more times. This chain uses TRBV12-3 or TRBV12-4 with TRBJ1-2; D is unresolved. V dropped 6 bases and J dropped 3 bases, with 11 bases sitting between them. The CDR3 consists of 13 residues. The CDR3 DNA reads TGTGCCAGCAGCCATGGCCGGGACTATGGCTACACCTTC. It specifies CASSHGRDYGYTF.

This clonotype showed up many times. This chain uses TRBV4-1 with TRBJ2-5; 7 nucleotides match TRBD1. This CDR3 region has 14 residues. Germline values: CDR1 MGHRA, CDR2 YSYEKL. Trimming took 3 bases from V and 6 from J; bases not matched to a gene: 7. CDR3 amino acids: CASSQDRMTKTQYF. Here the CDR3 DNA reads TGCGCCAGCAGCCAGGACAGGATGACGAAGACCCAGTACTTC.

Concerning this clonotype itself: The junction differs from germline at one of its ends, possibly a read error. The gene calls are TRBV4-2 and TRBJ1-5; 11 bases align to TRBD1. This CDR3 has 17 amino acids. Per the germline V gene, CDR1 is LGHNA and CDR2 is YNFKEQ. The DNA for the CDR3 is TGTGCCAGCAGCCAAGAAGGGTGGACAGGGGGCCTGCAGCACCAGCATTTT. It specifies CASSQEGWTGGLQHQHF.

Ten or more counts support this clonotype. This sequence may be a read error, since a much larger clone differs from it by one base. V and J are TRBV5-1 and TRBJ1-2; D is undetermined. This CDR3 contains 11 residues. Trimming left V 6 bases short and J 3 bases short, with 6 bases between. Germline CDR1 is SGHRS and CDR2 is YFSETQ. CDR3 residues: CASNEDYGYTF. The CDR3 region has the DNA TGCGCCAGCAATGAAGACTATGGCTACACCTTC.

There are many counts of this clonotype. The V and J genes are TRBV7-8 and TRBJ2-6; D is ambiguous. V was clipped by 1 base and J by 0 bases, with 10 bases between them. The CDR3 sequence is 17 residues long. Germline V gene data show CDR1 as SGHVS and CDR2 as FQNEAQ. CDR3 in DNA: TGTGCCAGCAGCTTAGGCGTACAGCGCTCTGGGGCCAACGTCCTGACTTTC. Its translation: CASSLGVQRSGANVLTF.

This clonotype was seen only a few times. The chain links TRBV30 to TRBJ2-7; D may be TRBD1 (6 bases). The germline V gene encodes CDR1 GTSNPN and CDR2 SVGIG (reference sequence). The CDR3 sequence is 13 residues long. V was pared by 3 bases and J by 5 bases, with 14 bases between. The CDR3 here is CAWRAGASNEQYF. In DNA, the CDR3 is TGTGCCTGGAGAGCAGGGGCGTCGAACGAGCAGTACTTC.

DNA for the CDR3: TGTGCCAGCAGTCCCCACCCGGGACAGGGGGGCTCCTACGAGCAGTACTTC. Amino acid sequence: CASSPHPGQGGSYEQYF. V is TRBV12-3 or TRBV12-4 and J is TRBJ2-7; 11 bases align to TRBD1. V was clipped by 5 bases and J by 0 bases; unmatched bases: 9. This CDR3 has 17 residues.

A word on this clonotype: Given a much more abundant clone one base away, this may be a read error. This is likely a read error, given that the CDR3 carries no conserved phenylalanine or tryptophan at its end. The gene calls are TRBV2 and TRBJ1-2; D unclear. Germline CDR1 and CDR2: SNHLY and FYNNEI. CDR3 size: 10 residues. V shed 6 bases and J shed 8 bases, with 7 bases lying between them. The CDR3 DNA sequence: TGTGCCAGCAGCTGGGAAGGCTACACCATC. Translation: CASSWEGYTI.

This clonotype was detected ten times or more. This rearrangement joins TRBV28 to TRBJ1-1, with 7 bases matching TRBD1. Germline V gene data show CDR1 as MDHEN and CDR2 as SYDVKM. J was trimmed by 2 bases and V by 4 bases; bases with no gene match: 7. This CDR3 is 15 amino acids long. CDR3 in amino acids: CASSSPTGHNTEAFF. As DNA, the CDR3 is TGTGCCAGCAGTTCGCCGACAGGGCATAACACTGAAGCTTTCTTT.